These T cell receptor beta chains were read from a single sample in a study of immune cell composition in non-small cell lung cancer. Generated by immunoSEQ multiplex PCR, the TCRdb table keeps only in-frame clones and is missing some. The sample includes about 6,600 clones, nearly 80% seen only once; the top ten take approximately 15%. Sequencing input: lung tumor tissue. These TCRs come from a human donor with non-small cell lung cancer. Both conserved end residues are part of each CDR3. D genes are given only for firm matches. Size values are once, few and many counts, or a class for expanded clones, and some rows have none.

d_gene	abundance	v_gene	j_gene	CDR3nt	CDR3aa
TRBD2	.	TRBV19	TRBJ2-5	TGTGCCAGTAGTCAGGGACTAGCGGGGCAAGAGACCCAGTACTTC	CASSQGLAGQETQYF
TRBD2	.	TRBV18	TRBJ2-1	TGTGCCAGCCAAAAGGGTAGCGGGAGTAGAGAGTTCTTC	CASQKGSGSREFF
.	.	TRBV5-6	TRBJ2-1	TGTGCCAGCAGCCGACTTAGTGAGCAGTTCTTC	CASSRLSEQFF
TRBD2	.	TRBV7-9	TRBJ2-3	TGTGCCAGCAGCCCCGGGACTAGCGGGGGTTATACAGATACGCAGTATTTT	CASSPGTSGGYTDTQYF
.	.	TRBV7-9	TRBJ1-6	TGTGCCAGCAGCTTAGGGGCAGGGGAGAATTCACCCCTCCACTTT	CASSLGAGENSPLHF
.	.	TRBV14	TRBJ1-2	TGTGCCAGCATCCGAGGGGCGGGGAACTATGGCTACACCTTC	CASIRGAGNYGYTF
TRBD1	.	TRBV5-1	TRBJ2-6	TGCGCCAGCAGCCTAAGACGGACAGGCGCGAGCTCTGGGGCCAACGTCCTGACTTTC	CASSLRRTGASSGANVLTF
TRBD2	.	TRBV7-3	TRBJ2-3	TGTGCCAGCAGCTGGACTAGCGGGATTACAGATACGCAGTATTTT	CASSWTSGITDTQYF
TRBD2	.	TRBV6-4	TRBJ2-2	TGTGCCAGCAGTGATTGGTTTAGCGGGAGAGCCGGGGAGCTGTTTTTT	CASSDWFSGRAGELFF
TRBD1	.	TRBV6-6	TRBJ1-1	TGTGCCAGCAGCGACAGGGGGACTGAAGCTTTCTTT	CASSDRGTEAFF
TRBD2	.	TRBV5-4	TRBJ2-2	TGTGCCAGCAGCCCCGGGAGCGGGAGAGCGCTAATGGGGGGAACCGGGGAGCTGTTTTTT	CASSPGSGRALMGGTGELFF
TRBD1	.	TRBV15	TRBJ2-7	TGTGCCACCAGTAAGAGTCGTACCTTACGGGACAGGGTCTACGAGCAGTACTTC	CATSKSRTLRDRVYEQYF
.	.	TRBV4-2	TRBJ1-2	TGTGCCAGCAGCCAAGATAATGTGCAGGGTTACTATGGCTACACCTTC	CASSQDNVQGYYGYTF
.	.	TRBV6-1	TRBJ1-6	TGTGCCAGCAGTGAAGGCCTAGGCTCACCCCTCCACTTT	CASSEGLGSPLHF
TRBD2	few	TRBV7-2	TRBJ2-1	TGTGCCAGCAGGCTAGCGGGAGGTAACAATGAGCAGTTCTTC	CASRLAGGNNEQFF
.	few	TRBV2	TRBJ1-2	TGTGCCAGCAGCGCGACAGTCTATGGCTACACCTTC	CASSATVYGYTF
TRBD2	.	TRBV19	TRBJ2-2	TGTGCCAGCGCGGGACTAGCTGCGAACACCGGGGAGCTGTTTTTT	CASAGLAANTGELFF
.	.	TRBV5-1	TRBJ1-4	TGCGCCAGCAGCCCTGAACCCACAGGGAATAATGAAAAACTGTTTTTT	CASSPEPTGNNEKLFF
TRBD1	.	TRBV19	TRBJ2-7	TGTGCCAGTAGTCCCGTCCGGGACAGACCCTACGAGCAGTACTTC	CASSPVRDRPYEQYF
TRBD2	few	TRBV13	TRBJ2-5	TGTGCCAGCAGCCTTCTGTACGCGGGGGGACTGGAAGAGACCCAGTACTTC	CASSLLYAGGLEETQYF
.	.	TRBV7-8	TRBJ2-7	TGTGCCAGCAGCCTGGGGCAGGGAACGTACGAGCAGTACTTC	CASSLGQGTYEQYF
.	.	TRBV28	TRBJ2-7	TGTGCCAGCATCCTAACCCCGGGACACTCCTACGAGCAGTACTTC	CASILTPGHSYEQYF
.	few	TRBV27	TRBJ2-3	TGTGCCAGCAGACCCTTCGGAGGTACCACAGATACGCAGTATTTT	CASRPFGGTTDTQYF
.	.	TRBV18	TRBJ1-1	TGTGCCAGCTCACGTGTAGACAGGAACACTGAAGCTTTCTTT	CASSRVDRNTEAFF
TRBD1	.	TRBV6-1	TRBJ2-1	TGTGCCAGCACGGAGGACAGGGGCTACAATGAGCAGTTCTTC	CASTEDRGYNEQFF
TRBD1	.	TRBV5-1	TRBJ2-7	TGCGCCAGCAGCCCCAGACAGGGGGCGAACTACGAGCAGTACTTC	CASSPRQGANYEQYF
.	.	TRBV6-5	TRBJ1-3	TGTGCCAGCAGCGTGGGGCAGGGAGGTGGAAACACCATATATTTT	CASSVGQGGGNTIYF
TRBD1	.	TRBV7-8	TRBJ1-2	TGTGCCAGCAGCTTCCGAGGACAGGAGAACTATGGCTACACCTTC	CASSFRGQENYGYTF
.	.	TRBV19	TRBJ1-2	TGTGCCAGTAGCTTAACGGGACAAGCTATGTATGGCTACACCTTC	CASSLTGQAMYGYTF
.	.	TRBV7-9	TRBJ1-6	TGTGCCAGCAGCCCACCGGGGATTAATTCACCCCTCCACTTT	CASSPPGINSPLHF
TRBD2	few	TRBV5-1	TRBJ2-7	TGCGCCAGCAGCTGGGGGACTAGCGGGTCCTACGAGCAGTACTTC	CASSWGTSGSYEQYF
.	.	TRBV9	TRBJ1-4	TGTGCCAGCAGCGTAGACGGACAAGGTGCCGAAAAACTGTTTTTT	CASSVDGQGAEKLFF
.	.	TRBV2	TRBJ2-3	TGTGCCAGCAGTATACATGGTTGGGAGGTTAGCACAGATACGCAGTATTTT	CASSIHGWEVSTDTQYF
.	.	TRBV4-3	TRBJ2-2	TGCGCCAGCAGCCAAGACCTAGGCTCCGGGGAGCTGTTTTTT	CASSQDLGSGELFF
.	.	TRBV5-4	TRBJ2-2	TGTGCCAGCAGCCTTCGGTCCGTAGCGAACACCGGGGAGCTGTTTTTT	CASSLRSVANTGELFF
.	.	TRBV7-9	TRBJ1-1	TGTGCCAGCAGGAACGGGAACACTGAAGCTTTCTTT	CASRNGNTEAFF
.	once	TRBV27	TRBJ2-6	TGTGCCAGCAGTTTACAGGGATTTCAAACTGGGGCCAACGTCCTGACTTTC	CASSLQGFQTGANVLTF
TRBD1	.	TRBV5-4	TRBJ2-2	TGTGCCAGCAGCTGGGGGGTGGGACAGGGGGCCACCGGGGAGCTGTTTTTT	CASSWGVGQGATGELFF
.	.	TRBV19	TRBJ1-3	TGTGCCAGTAGTATCGGACAGACTCTCTCTGGAAACACCATATATTTT	CASSIGQTLSGNTIYF
.	.	TRBV15	TRBJ1-2	TGTGCCACCAGCACTAAGGGGGGGGGCGAGTACGGCTACACCTTC	CATSTKGGGEYGYTF
.	.	TRBV2	TRBJ1-6	TGTGCCAGCACCCCTACCGCAGGGCGAAATTCACCCCTCCACTTT	CASTPTAGRNSPLHF
.	.	TRBV30	TRBJ1-5	TGTGCCTGGAGCTCATCCCGGGGATCCTATAGCAATCAGCCCCAGCATTTT	CAWSSSRGSYSNQPQHF
.	.	TRBV18	TRBJ1-1	TGTGCCAGCTCAGCGCTTCTTGAGGGGGACACTGAAGCTTTCTTT	CASSALLEGDTEAFF
TRBD1	.	TRBV27	TRBJ2-5	TGTGCCAGCAGTCCGCTTTTGGGACAGGCCAGGAATGACCAAGAGACCCAGTACTTC	CASSPLLGQARNDQETQYF
.	.	TRBV18	TRBJ2-2	TGTGCCAGCGTCGCTTACGAGGGTACCGGGGAGCTGTTTTTT	CASVAYEGTGELFF
.	.	TRBV7-2	TRBJ2-1	TGTGCCAGCAGCTTTACGTCGAGCTCCTACAATGAGCAGTTCTTC	CASSFTSSSYNEQFF
.	.	TRBV6-1	TRBJ1-3	TGTGCCAGCATCCTGGGGGGTTCTGGAAACACCATATATTTT	CASILGGSGNTIYF
.	.	TRBV4-1	TRBJ1-6	TGCGCCAGCAGCCAAGATCTGGAGGGATCCCTCCACTTT	CASSQDLEGSLHF
TRBD2	.	TRBV5-4	TRBJ2-4	TGTGCCAGCAGCCCGGGAGGCAACCCCCCAGCCAAAAACATTCAGTACTTC	CASSPGGNPPAKNIQYF
.	.	TRBV28	TRBJ1-2	TGTGCCAGCAGAACACCCGTTACCGGGAGCTATGGCTACACCTTC	CASRTPVTGSYGYTF
.	.	TRBV4-1	TRBJ1-1	TGCGCCAGCAGCCAAGCGGGGCAGCTCGTAGGGGGGGTTGAAAGGCTCAGTGAAGCTTTCTTT	CASSQAGQLVGGVERLSEAFF
.	.	TRBV7-6	TRBJ2-7	TGTGCCAGCAGCCCAGGGGTAGGGTGGTACGAGCAGTACTTC	CASSPGVGWYEQYF